This T cell receptor (beta chain) comes out of a study of blood T cell repertoires in COVID-19. Across the study: There were acute and convalescent COVID-19 samples, and they came from the United States, Italy and Spain. PBMCs, B-cell-depleted T cells, or T cells provided the cDNA or gDNA that made up the material.

Using immunoSEQ multiplex PCR, the repertoire was profiled, and TCRdb retains in-frame clones only, with some absent. The sample holds 50,000 to 70,000 clones, just over 85% seen once. Sequencing used peripheral blood. This TCR derives from a man in his forties or fifties with active COVID-19.

CDR3 bases: TGTGCCAGTAGTATACTAGGAGGAGATACGCAGTATTTT. This encodes CASSILGGDTQYF. The rearrangement uses TRBV19 and TRBJ2-3, with a weak D call TRBD2 (5 bases). Between the trimmed V and J ends, which lost 2 bases and 5 bases, there was a span of 8 bases. This CDR3 has 13 amino acids. The germline V gene encodes CDR1 LNHDA and CDR2 SQIVND (reference sequence).